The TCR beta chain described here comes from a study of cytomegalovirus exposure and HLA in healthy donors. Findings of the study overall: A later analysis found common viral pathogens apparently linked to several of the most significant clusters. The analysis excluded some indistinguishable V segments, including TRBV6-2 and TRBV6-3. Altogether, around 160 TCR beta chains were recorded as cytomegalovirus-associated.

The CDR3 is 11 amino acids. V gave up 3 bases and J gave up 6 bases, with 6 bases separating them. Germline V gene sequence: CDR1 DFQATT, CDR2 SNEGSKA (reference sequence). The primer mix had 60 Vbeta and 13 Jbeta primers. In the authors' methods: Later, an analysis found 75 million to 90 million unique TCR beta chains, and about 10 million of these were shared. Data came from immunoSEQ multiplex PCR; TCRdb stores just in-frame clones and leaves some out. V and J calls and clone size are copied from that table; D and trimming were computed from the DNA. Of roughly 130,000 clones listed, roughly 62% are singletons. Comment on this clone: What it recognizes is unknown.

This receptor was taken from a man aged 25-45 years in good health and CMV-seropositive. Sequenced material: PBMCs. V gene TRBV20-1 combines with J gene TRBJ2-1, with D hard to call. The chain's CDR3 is CSASRGNEQFF. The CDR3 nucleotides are TGCAGTGCTAGCCGCGGCAATGAGCAGTTCTTC.